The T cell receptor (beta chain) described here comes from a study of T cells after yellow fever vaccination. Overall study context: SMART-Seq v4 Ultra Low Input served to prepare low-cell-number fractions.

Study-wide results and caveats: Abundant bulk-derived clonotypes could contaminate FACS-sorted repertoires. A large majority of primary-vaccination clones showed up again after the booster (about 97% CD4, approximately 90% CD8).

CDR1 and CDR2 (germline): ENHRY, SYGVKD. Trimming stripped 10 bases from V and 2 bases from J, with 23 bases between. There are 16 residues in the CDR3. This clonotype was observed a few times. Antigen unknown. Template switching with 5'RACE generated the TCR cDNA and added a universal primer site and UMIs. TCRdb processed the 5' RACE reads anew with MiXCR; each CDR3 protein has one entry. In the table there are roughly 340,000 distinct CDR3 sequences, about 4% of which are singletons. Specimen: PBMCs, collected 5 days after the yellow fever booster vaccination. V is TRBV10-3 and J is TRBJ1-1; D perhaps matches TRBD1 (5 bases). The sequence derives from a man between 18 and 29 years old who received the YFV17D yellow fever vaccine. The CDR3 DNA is TGTGCCACCTTGGCCCCAGGTGACAGACTTAACACTGAAGCTTTCTTT. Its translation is CATLAPGDRLNTEAFF.